Each of the 17 T cell receptor beta chains below was sequenced from the same sample in a study of T cells in Graves' hyperthyroidism and ophthalmopathy. Amplified TCR beta CDR3 regions derived from RNA transcripts. With the HTBI primer set, the TCR CDR3 went through a first round of RT-PCR. TCRdb called the multiplex PCR reads again in MiXCR, with one record for every CDR3 protein. The sample holds 200,000 to 250,000 distinct CDR3 sequences; around 16% are singletons and the top ten take over 35%. Input material: blood. The receptors shown here come from a man aged 40-49 years with Graves' hyperthyroidism.

This clonotype came up many times. The rearrangement uses TRBV5-6 and TRBJ1-1; 7 bases fit TRBD1. J gave up 8 bases and V 4 bases, and 5 bases lay outside the gene matches. This CDR3 is 12 amino acids long. Germline V gene data show CDR1 as SGHDT and CDR2 as YYEEEE. The CDR3 DNA reads TGTGCCAGCAGCCGGGGACAGCCCGAAGCTTTCTTT. Residues: CASSRGQPEAFF.

V is TRBV30 and J is TRBJ2-1, with D perhaps assigned TRBD1 or TRBD2 (5 bases each). The germline gives CDR1 GTSNPN, CDR2 SVGIG (reference sequence). CDR3 size: 16 residues. Trimming pared 0 bases from V and 0 bases from J, leaving 12 bases between. The CDR3 region is CAWSVYEGSSYNEQFF. For the CDR3, the DNA is TGTGCCTGGAGTGTATATGAGGGGAGCTCCTACAATGAGCAGTTCTTC.

This rearrangement joins TRBV7-2 to TRBJ2-7, with a tentative D call TRBD1 (5 bases). This CDR3 is 14 amino acids long. V shed 1 base and J shed 0 bases, with 7 bases lying between them. Germline CDR1 is SGHTA and CDR2 is FQGNSA. In DNA, the CDR3 is TGTGCCAGCAGCTTAGACAGGAACTCCTACGAGCAGTACTTC. This gives the protein CASSLDRNSYEQYF.

This clonotype showed up many times. This sequence joins TRBV20-1 and TRBJ2-3; 10 nucleotides match TRBD2. This CDR3 has 17 amino acids. J was trimmed by 0 bases and V by 1 base; bases with no gene match: 7. The V gene's germline CDR1 is DFQATT and CDR2 SNEGSKA (reference sequence). The CDR3: CSARAGLAGGSTDTQYF. The CDR3 coding sequence is TGCAGTGCTAGAGCGGGGTTAGCGGGGGGCAGCACAGATACGCAGTATTTT.

This clonotype was seen repeatedly, ten times or more. The J gene is TRBJ2-2, the V gene TRBV20-1; D gene uncertain. Germline-derived CDR1 and CDR2 are DFQATT and SNEGSKA (reference sequence). Between the trimmed V and J ends, which lost 0 bases and 2 bases, there was a span of 13 bases. CDR3 length equals 16 residues. CDR3 sequence: CSARDATSFNTGELFF. Here the CDR3 DNA reads TGCAGTGCTAGAGATGCGACTTCCTTTAACACCGGGGAGCTGTTTTTT.

Only a few counts were recorded for this clonotype. V is TRBV7-6 and J is TRBJ1-3; weak D call: TRBD1 (5 bases). V lost 5 bases to trimming and J lost 0 bases, with 14 bases between them. CDR3 length: 16 amino acids. Germline CDR1 and CDR2: SGHVS and FNYEAQ. DNA of the CDR3: TGTGCCAGCAGCCGAGGGACTGCTCGCTCTGGAAACACCATATATTTT. Residues: CASSRGTARSGNTIYF.

The V and J genes are TRBV7-2 and TRBJ2-5; possibly TRBD2 for D (6 bases). The CDR3 covers 13 residues. Trimming removed 5 bases at V and 5 bases at J, with 12 bases between. Germline V lookup: CDR1 SGHTA, CDR2 FQGNSA. The CDR3 sequence is CASSRPGGETQYF. The DNA for the CDR3 is TGTGCCAGCAGCCGACCAGGAGGGGAGACCCAGTACTTC. Full variable domain (outside the CDR3, taken from reference TRBV7-2 and TRBJ2-5): GAGVSQSPSNKVTEKGKDVELRCDPISGHTALYWYRQSLGQGLEFLIYFQGNSAPDKSGLPSDRFSAERTGGSVSTLTIQRTQQEDSAVYLCASSRPGGETQYFGPGTRLLVL.

The chain joins TRBV5-1 to TRBJ1-3, with TRBD1 identical over 10 bases. V was pared by 4 bases and J by 0 bases, with 4 bases of the junction left unmatched. From germline, CDR1 is SGHRS and CDR2 YFSETQ. The length of the CDR3 is 16 residues. Here the CDR3 DNA reads TGCGCCAGCAGCCTACGACAGGGGGCCTCTGGAAACACCATATATTTT. Protein sequence: CASSLRQGASGNTIYF.

This clonotype came up a few times. The rearrangement joins TRBV4-3 to TRBJ2-5, with TRBD2 matching over 7 bases. Germline trimming cut 1 base from V and 4 bases from J; bases unmatched to any gene: 3. The germline V gene has CDR1 LGHNA and CDR2 YSLEER. The CDR3 contains 14 residues. The DNA of the CDR3 is TGCGCCAGCAGCCAAGTAGCGGGTGGAGAGACCCAGTACTTC. Its protein product is CASSQVAGGETQYF.

The chain employs TRBV5-4 and TRBJ2-7, with D hard to call. Germline V gene data show CDR1 as SGHNT and CDR2 as YYREEE (reference sequence). Trimming shortened V by 1 base and J by 0 bases, and 8 bases separated the two germline ends. The CDR3 is made up of 14 amino acids. CDR3 amino acids: CASSLQYSSYEQYF. In DNA, the CDR3 is TGTGCCAGCAGCTTGCAGTACAGCTCCTACGAGCAGTACTTC.

This clonotype has a handful of counts. The chain recombines TRBV25-1 with TRBJ2-2; no clear D. This CDR3 region has 13 residues. Between the trimmed V and J ends, which lost 5 bases and 6 bases, there was a span of 10 bases. Germline V gives CDR1 MGHDK, CDR2 SYGVNS. The CDR3 region has the DNA TGTGCCAGCAGTAACGGCCCCGCCGGGGAGCTGTTTTTT. It specifies CASSNGPAGELFF.

This clonotype appeared many times. The V and J genes are TRBV20-1 and TRBJ2-7; 8 positions match TRBD1. From germline, CDR1 is DFQATT and CDR2 SNEGSKA (reference sequence). This CDR3 contains 16 residues. Unmatched junction bases numbered 11, after V lost 3 bases and J lost 1 base. In DNA, the CDR3 is TGCAGTGCTAGCCTTCGACAGGGGATTACGTCCTACGAGCAGTACTTC. This translates into CSASLRQGITSYEQYF.

The CDR3 region has the DNA TGTGCCAGCAGCTTAGCGGGGGGCGGGGAGCAGTTCTTC. Its translation: CASSLAGGGEQFF. V is TRBV28 and J is TRBJ2-1; TRBD2 aligns across 10 bases. The V and J ends lost 6 bases and 10 bases, in that order; junction bases with no gene match: 6. CDR3 size: 13 residues. CDR1 and CDR2 (germline): MDHEN, SYDVKM.

This clonotype showed up many times. The rearrangement links TRBV2 to TRBJ1-6, with D unclear. CDR1 is SNHLY and CDR2 is FYNNEI in the germline V gene. V lost 7 bases, J lost 9 bases, and 25 bases lay in between. The CDR3 runs 17 residues. The CDR3 bases are TGTGCCAGCAACCCGGCTGCCTTGACGGCCTGGGCTTCACCCCTCCACTTT. Protein sequence: CASNPAALTAWASPLHF.

This clonotype has just a few counts. The rearrangement joins TRBV7-9 to TRBJ2-1; 11 nucleotides align to TRBD2. The germline V gene encodes CDR1 SEHNR and CDR2 FQNEAQ (reference sequence). Losses at the gene ends were 1 base for V and 9 bases for J; bases not matched to a gene: 5. The CDR3 spans 15 residues. The CDR3 sequence: CASSLGEGTSGEQFF. The CDR3 DNA sequence: TGTGCCAGCAGCTTAGGGGAGGGGACTAGCGGTGAGCAGTTCTTC.

This clonotype was seen many times. The chain has TRBV7-2 and TRBJ2-4; D perhaps matches TRBD1 (5 bases). Germline V lookup: CDR1 SGHTA, CDR2 FQGNSA. This CDR3 spans 14 amino acids. The V end lost 1 base, the J end lost 8 bases, and 12 bases lay between the germline ends. CDR3 in amino acids: CASSLGAGQHIQYF. The CDR3, as DNA: TGTGCCAGCAGCTTAGGGGCAGGGCAGCACATTCAGTACTTC.

Turning to this clonotype: This may be a read error: a much more frequent sequence differs by one nucleotide. The conserved phenylalanine or tryptophan is not found at the CDR3 terminus, so this likely reflects a read error. V gene TRBV28 combines with J gene TRBJ2-7, with D unclear. The CDR3 is 14 residues long. Germline V lookup: CDR1 MDHEN, CDR2 SYDVKM. V was clipped by 6 bases and J by 6 bases, with 18 bases between them. This CDR3 reads CASRQMVGLAEQYL. CDR3 coding DNA: TGTGCCAGCAGGCAAATGGTAGGGTTAGCCGAGCAGTACCTC.